This TCR beta chain originates from a study of blood T cells in healthy people across ages. The CDR3 length is 17 residues. CDR1 and CDR2 (germline): LGHNA, YNFKEQ. V was pared by 0 bases and J by 4 bases, with 16 bases between. Sample-barcoded 5' priming and a J-beta primer mix drove a second PCR of about 7 to 12 cycles. Per-sample output comprised a minimum of 2.5 million paired-end reads containing CDR3. MiXCR, applied by TCRdb to the 5' RACE reads, yields one record per CDR3 protein. In the table there are about 640,000 distinct CDR3 sequences, 45% to 65% of which are singletons. On this clonotype itself: Its specificity is not known.

General study results and limits: Long-lived donors carried more naive CD4+ cells and greater diversity than aged donors. Per million T cells, TCR beta diversity dropped roughly linearly as age increased.

The clonotype was recovered from a man aged 55 to 70 in good health. The chain combines TRBV4-2 with TRBJ2-1; no firm D call. The sample taken for sequencing was blood. This CDR3 reads CASSQDSTGPPYNEQFF. CDR3 nucleotides: TGTGCCAGCAGCCAAGATTCTACCGGGCCCCCTTACAATGAGCAGTTCTTC.